These 17 T cell receptor beta chains were all obtained from the same sample, sequenced in a study of PD-L1 blockade in urothelial cancer. Measured with immunoSEQ multiplex PCR; TCRdb has only the in-frame clones, and not every one. The table has around 40,000 clones, around 80% seen once. The sequences come from PBMCs, collected around atezolizumab (anti-PD-L1) treatment. Receptors originate from a man aged 60 to 75 with urothelial cancer.

V gene TRBV6-5 combines with J gene TRBJ2-7; tentatively, D is TRBD2 (6 bases). The V gene's germline CDR1 is MNHEY and CDR2 SVGAGI. Trimming removed 5 bases from V and 6 bases from J, with 11 bases in between. The CDR3 contains 12 residues. Written as DNA, the CDR3 is TGTGCCAGCAGTCGGACGGGACTCGAGCAGTACTTC. Protein product: CASSRTGLEQYF.

J is TRBJ2-3 and V is TRBV7-6; 8 nucleotides match TRBD2. CDR1 is SGHVS and CDR2 is FNYEAQ in the germline V gene. With V trimmed by 1 base and J by 1 base, 4 bases remained unmatched. The CDR3 loop spans 16 amino acids. The CDR3 nucleotides are TGTGCCAGCAGCTTAGTACCAGCGGGGGGCACAGATACGCAGTATTTT. Amino acid sequence: CASSLVPAGGTDTQYF.

The chain carries TRBV1 and TRBJ1-4. TRBV1 is a listed pseudogene. There are 16 residues in the CDR3. The CDR3 is CTSSRVSGSQGEKLFF. CDR3 bases: TGCACCAGCAGCCGAGTATCGGGGTCCCAAGGGGAAAAACTGTTTTTT.

There are a few counts of this clone. This sequence joins TRBV6-5 and TRBJ1-1; D gene uncertain. Germline V gene lookup returns CDR1 MNHEY and CDR2 SVGAGI. The V and J ends lost 5 bases and 5 bases respectively, with 6 bases between them. The CDR3 is made up of 11 amino acids. In DNA, the CDR3 is TGTGCCAGCAGTGGGAGGACTGAAGCTTTCTTT. It codes for CASSGRTEAFF.

J is TRBJ1-1 and V is TRBV5-1, with D perhaps matching TRBD1 (6 bases). Germline V lookup: CDR1 SGHRS, CDR2 YFSETQ. The length of the CDR3 is 14 residues. Trimming left V 1 base short and J 0 bases short, with 7 bases between. CDR3 protein: CASSLQGMNTEAFF. CDR3 nucleotides: TGCGCCAGCAGCTTGCAGGGGATGAACACTGAAGCTTTCTTT.

Only a few counts were recorded for this clone. This chain joins TRBV29-1 and TRBJ1-3; the match to TRBD1 covers 9 bases. Germline values: CDR1 SQVTM, CDR2 ANQGSEA. The CDR3 loop spans 14 amino acids. V was pared by 1 base and J by 7 bases, with 5 bases of the junction left unmatched. Here the CDR3 reads CSVEGTGDRNTIYF. The DNA for the CDR3 is TGCAGCGTTGAAGGGACAGGGGACAGGAACACCATATATTTT. The full variable domain, in which reference TRBV29-1 and TRBJ1-3 provide the parts outside the CDR3, is SAVISQKPSRDICQRGTSLTIQCQVDSQVTMMFWYRQQPGQSLTLIATANQGSEATYESGFVIDKFPISRPNLTFSTLTVSNMSPEDSSIYLCSVEGTGDRNTIYFGEGSWLTVV.

The CDR3 loop is CASSLNGGTGPYEQYF. In nucleotides, the CDR3 is TGTGCCAGCAGTTTAAACGGGGGGACAGGGCCGTACGAGCAGTACTTC. The chain joins TRBV27 to TRBJ2-7, with 9 nucleotides matching TRBD1. This CDR3 has 16 residues. V lost 2 bases, J lost 4 bases, and 9 bases stayed unmatched. CDR1 and CDR2 (germline): MNHEY, SMNVEV (reference sequence).

The chain is built from TRBV6-5 and TRBJ1-6, with 10 bases aligning to TRBD1. Per germline, CDR1 MNHEY and CDR2 SVGAGI. CDR3 length equals 15 residues. V was pared by 4 bases and J by 7 bases, with 4 bases of the junction left unmatched. CDR3 sequence (DNA): TGTGCCAGCAGTTCAGACAGGGGGCACAATTCACCCCTCCACTTT. It encodes CASSSDRGHNSPLHF.

This clone was counted at least ten times. The genes are TRBV5-4 and TRBJ2-7; the D gene is possibly TRBD2 (5 bases). The CDR3 extends over 14 amino acids. The germline V and J ends were trimmed by 4 bases and 0 bases, with 11 bases remaining between them. The germline V gene has CDR1 SGHNT and CDR2 YYREEE (reference sequence). In nucleotides, the CDR3 is TGTGCCAGCAGCCCTACCGGGGACTCCTACGAGCAGTACTTC. It specifies CASSPTGDSYEQYF.

CDR3 sequence reads: CASASSPTTRYQETQYF. CDR3 coding DNA: TGTGCCAGCGCTTCGAGCCCGACTACTCGGTACCAAGAGACCCAGTACTTC. This rearrangement joins TRBV18 to TRBJ2-5; the D gene is possibly TRBD2 (5 bases). Germline V gene data show CDR1 as KGHSH and CDR2 as LQKENI. The CDR3 runs 17 residues. V was pared by 8 bases and J by 0 bases, with 22 bases between.

The chain employs TRBV15 and TRBJ2-7; 10 bases match TRBD1. CDR3 length: 19 amino acids. The V segment lost 3 bases and the J segment 0 bases; nucleotides outside the gene matches: 14. The germline CDR1 and CDR2 sequences are LNHNV and YYDKDF (reference sequence). The CDR3 DNA reads TGTGCCACCAGCAGGGGGCCGGGACAGGGGAAGTTGGGCTCCTACGAGCAGTACTTC. Translation gives CATSRGPGQGKLGSYEQYF.

The chain carries TRBV5-1 and TRBJ2-7, with 7 bases matching TRBD1. This CDR3 is 15 amino acids long. The V gene end was trimmed by 4 bases and the J gene end by 3 bases; junction bases not matched to a gene: 10. In germline, CDR1 is SGHRS, CDR2 YFSETQ. CDR3 sequence (DNA): TGCGCCAGCAGCCCCCGACAGGGAGAGCGCTACGAGCAGTACTTC. Residues: CASSPRQGERYEQYF.

This chain joins TRBV6-5 and TRBJ2-7; 7 positions match TRBD1. The J segment lost 1 base and the V segment lost 7 bases, leaving 1 base of the junction unmatched. Germline values: CDR1 MNHEY, CDR2 SVGAGI. The length of the CDR3 is 12 residues. This CDR3 reads CASKQGSYEQYF. The CDR3 DNA follows: TGTGCCAGCAAACAGGGGTCCTACGAGCAGTACTTC.

This chain uses TRBV5-1 with TRBJ2-3; D is undetermined. The CDR3 contains 16 residues. V lost 3 bases to trimming and J lost 0 bases, with 14 bases between them. CDR1 is SGHRS, CDR2 YFSETQ, per germline. The CDR3 here is CASSSRVVSSTDTQYF. Here the CDR3 DNA reads TGCGCCAGCAGCTCGAGAGTTGTTTCGAGCACAGATACGCAGTATTTT.

The chain recombines TRBV28 with TRBJ2-7; the match to TRBD2 covers 7 bases. The CDR3 has 15 residues. Germline V gene data show CDR1 as MDHEN and CDR2 as SYDVKM. V was clipped by 4 bases and J by 2 bases; unmatched bases: 8. The CDR3 is CASSSPLGGAYEQYF. The CDR3 nucleotides are TGTGCCAGCAGTTCTCCTCTGGGGGGGGCCTACGAGCAGTACTTC.

This chain uses TRBV5-1 with TRBJ1-2; perhaps TRBD1 as D (5 bases). CDR1 is SGHRS, CDR2 YFSETQ, per germline. This CDR3 has 12 residues. V was cut by 3 bases and J by 4 bases, with 7 bases left in between. CDR3 in amino acids: CASSSDSYGYTF. The CDR3 nucleotides read TGCGCCAGCAGCTCCGACAGCTATGGCTACACCTTC.

The chain employs TRBV5-4 and TRBJ1-1; possible D gene TRBD1, 6 bases. Trimming removed 2 bases at V and 6 bases at J, with 17 bases between. The CDR3 consists of 15 residues. Germline V gene data show CDR1 as SGHNT and CDR2 as YYREEE (reference sequence). As DNA, the CDR3 is TGTGCCAGCAGCTTAGTCTCGGACAGTTCTCCTGAAGCTTTCTTT. Protein product: CASSLVSDSSPEAFF.